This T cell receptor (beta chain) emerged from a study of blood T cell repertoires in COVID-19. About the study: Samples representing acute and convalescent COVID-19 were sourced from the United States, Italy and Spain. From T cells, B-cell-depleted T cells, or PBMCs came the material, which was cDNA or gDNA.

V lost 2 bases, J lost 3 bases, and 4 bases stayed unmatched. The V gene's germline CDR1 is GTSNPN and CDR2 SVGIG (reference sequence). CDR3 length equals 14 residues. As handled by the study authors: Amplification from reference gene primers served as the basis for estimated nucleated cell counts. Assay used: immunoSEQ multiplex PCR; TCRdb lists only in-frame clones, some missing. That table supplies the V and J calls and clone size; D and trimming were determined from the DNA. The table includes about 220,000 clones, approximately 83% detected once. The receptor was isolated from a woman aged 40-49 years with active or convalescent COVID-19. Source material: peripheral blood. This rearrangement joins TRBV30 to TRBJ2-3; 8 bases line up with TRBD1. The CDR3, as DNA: TGTGCCTGGAGTTTAGGACAGGGAACAGATACGCAGTATTTT. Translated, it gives CAWSLGQGTDTQYF.